What follows are 10 T cell receptor beta chains derived from one specimen sequenced in a study of cytomegalovirus exposure and HLA in healthy donors. PCR primers comprised 60 Vbeta and 13 Jbeta primers. The method was immunoSEQ multiplex PCR; TCRdb's version includes in-frame clones alone and lacks a portion of them. Of 100,000 to 150,000 clones in the sample, around 80% were seen once. Sample: PBMCs. These receptors all stem from a man between 25 and 39 years old in good health and CMV-seronegative.

This clone was counted a single time. V gene TRBV4-1 combines with J gene TRBJ2-7, with D possibly being TRBD1 (6 bases). The CDR3 has 15 residues. CDR1 is MGHRA, CDR2 YSYEKL, per germline. Trimming removed 1 base from V and 1 base from J, with 11 bases in between. CDR3 in DNA: TGCGCCAGCAGCCAAGCTCGGACAGTGTCCTACGAGCAGTACTTC. This translates into CASSQARTVSYEQYF.

This clone occurred a few times. This rearrangement joins TRBV28 to TRBJ1-1; 10 bases fit TRBD1. With V trimmed by 4 bases and J by 11 bases, 7 bases remained unmatched. Germline V CDR1 and CDR2: MDHEN, SYDVKM. The CDR3 length is 13 residues. The chain's CDR3 is CASSSRDRGRAFF. Written as DNA, the CDR3 is TGTGCCAGCAGTTCCCGGGACAGGGGAAGGGCTTTCTTT.

This clone was observed a single time. The CDR3 nucleotides read TGTGCCAGCAGCTTAGCAGGGGTCACTGAAGCTTTCTTT. Translating gives CASSLAGVTEAFF. The J gene is TRBJ1-1, the V gene TRBV7-2, with D perhaps matching TRBD1 (5 bases). This CDR3 is 13 amino acids long. Trimming left V 0 bases short and J 4 bases short, with 6 bases between. Germline CDR1 SGHTA, CDR2 FQGNSA.

The chain carries TRBV2 and TRBJ2-3; TRBD2 matches 12 bases. The CDR3 length is 16 residues. The V gene's germline CDR1 is SNHLY and CDR2 FYNNEI. The trim removed 4 bases at V and 3 bases at J, leaving 5 bases unmatched. CDR3 region: CASSGLAGVRTDTQYF. The CDR3, as DNA: TGTGCCAGCAGTGGACTAGCGGGGGTAAGGACAGATACGCAGTATTTT.

This chain joins TRBV25-1 and TRBJ2-1; 9 nucleotides match TRBD2. Germline V lookup: CDR1 MGHDK, CDR2 SYGVNS. This CDR3 has 13 amino acids. The junction had 5 bases not matched to a gene; V was cut back by 4 bases and J by 10 bases. The CDR3, as DNA: TGTGCCAGCAGTGCTGGACTAGCGAACGAGCAGTTCTTC. It codes for CASSAGLANEQFF.

The rearrangement links TRBV5-5 to TRBJ2-7, with 10 bases aligning to TRBD1. The V segment lost 4 bases and the J segment 0 bases; nucleotides outside the gene matches: 4. Germline V gene lookup returns CDR1 SGHKS and CDR2 YYEKEE (reference sequence). This CDR3 has 15 amino acids. The CDR3 protein is CASSGTGALSYEQYF. In nucleotides, the CDR3 is TGTGCCAGCAGCGGGACAGGGGCCCTCTCCTACGAGCAGTACTTC.

The V and J genes are TRBV27 and TRBJ1-2, with D perhaps matching TRBD1 (6 bases). CDR3 length: 17 residues. Germline assignment: CDR1 MNHEY and CDR2 SMNVEV (reference sequence). V dropped 4 bases and J dropped 0 bases, with 18 bases sitting between them. DNA of the CDR3: TGTGCCAGCAGTTCTTCCCCAACAGGGTACCCTAACTATGGCTACACCTTC. Translating gives CASSSSPTGYPNYGYTF.

This clone was seen a single time. J is TRBJ1-3 and V is TRBV10-3; perhaps TRBD1 as D (6 bases). Germline CDR1 and CDR2: ENHRY and SYGVKD. The CDR3 has 16 amino acids. The V gene lost 2 bases and the J gene lost 2 bases, with 13 bases spanning the gap. Here the CDR3 reads CAISERGGGPGNTIYF. Written as DNA, the CDR3 is TGTGCCATCAGTGAGAGAGGGGGGGGCCCTGGAAACACCATATATTTT.

As to this clone: The germline gene is not matched at one end of the junction; a read error may be the cause. The chain has TRBV15 and TRBJ2-6; TRBD2 matches at 11 bases. The CDR3 extends over 20 amino acids. Germline CDR1 reads LNHNV; CDR2 reads YYDKDF (reference sequence). CDR3 loop: CATSRVPLAGVFSGANGLTF. The CDR3 region has the DNA TGTGCCACCAGCAGAGTTCCACTAGCGGGGGTTTTTTCTGGGGCCAACGGCCTGACTTTC.

The chain is built from TRBV27 and TRBJ1-2, with TRBD1 identical over 8 bases. The J segment lost 4 bases and the V segment lost 8 bases, leaving 18 bases of the junction unmatched. The CDR3 is made up of 17 amino acids. Per the germline V gene, CDR1 is MNHEY and CDR2 is SMNVEV (reference sequence). In DNA form, the CDR3 reads TGTGCCAGCCGACCAAGGGGCGACAGGGGAACCCTCTATGGCTACACCTTC. Translating gives CASRPRGDRGTLYGYTF.